The rows below give T cell receptor beta chains drawn from one sample of a study of cytomegalovirus exposure and HLA in healthy donors. Libraries were prepared by immunoSEQ multiplex PCR; TCRdb keeps only in-frame clonotypes and omits some of them. The data show over 100,000 clones, with less than 90% seen just once and just over 2.5% held by the top ten. The specimen sequenced was PBMCs. The receptors shown here come from a man aged 35 to 55 in good health and CMV-seronegative. Each CDR3 is given with its conserved first and last residue. A D gene is named only where the DNA matches it firmly. Size values are once, few and many counts, or a class for expanded clones, and some rows have none.

j_call v_call clone_size d_call cdr3_aa cdr3_nt
TRBJ1-1 TRBV5-6 once . CASRGSEVTEAFF TGTGCCTCCCGGGGGTCCGAGGTCACTGAAGCTTTCTTT
TRBJ2-3 TRBV19 once TRBD2 CASSTGRSGGWTDTQYF TGTGCCAGTAGTACCGGACGCAGCGGGGGTTGGACAGATACGCAGTATTTT
TRBJ2-7 TRBV27 . . CASSLSIRTSHGEQYF TGTGCCAGCAGTTTATCTATCCGGACATCTCACGGGGAGCAGTACTTC
TRBJ1-1 TRBV7-2 . TRBD1 CASSSDRGRTEAFF TGTGCCAGCAGCTCGGACAGGGGACGAACTGAAGCTTTCTTT
TRBJ1-1 TRBV9 few . CASSSQTGMGGPEAFF TGTGCCAGCAGCTCCCAGACAGGCATGGGTGGGCCTGAAGCTTTCTTT
TRBJ2-7 TRBV11-2 . . CASSLDTSQGHEQYF TGTGCCAGCAGCTTAGATACAAGCCAGGGCCACGAGCAGTACTTC
TRBJ1-1 TRBV30 . . CAWSRGLAEAFF TGTGCCTGGAGTCGGGGTCTTGCTGAAGCTTTCTTT
TRBJ1-1 TRBV16 . . CASSQLLPGYTEAFF TGTGCCAGCAGCCAATTGCTCCCGGGGTACACTGAAGCTTTCTTT
TRBJ2-2 TRBV19 . TRBD2 CASSTRTSGGAGELFF TGTGCCAGTAGTACTCGGACTAGCGGGGGGGCCGGGGAGCTGTTTTTT
TRBJ2-7 TRBV10-1 . TRBD2 CASSPSGGRSEQYF TGCGCCAGCAGCCCTAGCGGGGGTCGCTCCGAGCAGTACTTC
TRBJ1-2 TRBV4-1 once . CASSGRGGRENGYTF TGCGCCAGTAGCGGTCGCGGGGGCAGGGAGAATGGCTACACCTTC
TRBJ1-1 TRBV11-2 . . CASSLEFRMNTEAFF TGTGCCAGCAGCTTAGAGTTCAGGATGAACACTGAAGCTTTCTTT
TRBJ1-2 TRBV5-1 . TRBD1 CASSVGTGGADYGYTF TGCGCCAGCAGCGTCGGGACAGGGGGGGCAGACTATGGCTACACCTTC
TRBJ1-2 TRBV6-6 . TRBD1 CASSSAQGDYGYTF TGTGCCAGCAGTTCCGCCCAGGGGGACTATGGCTACACCTTC
TRBJ2-7 TRBV9 . . CASSSGVDVRYEQYF TGTGCCAGCAGCTCAGGGGTGGACGTCAGGTACGAGCAGTACTTC
TRBJ1-2 TRBV5-6 . . CASSLVRGRGYTF TGTGCCAGCAGCTTGGTCAGGGGTCGTGGCTACACCTTC
TRBJ1-3 TRBV18 once TRBD1 CASSPLSPGPQGDTIYF TGTGCCAGCTCACCACTCTCACCGGGACCCCAGGGGGACACCATATATTTT
TRBJ1-2 TRBV30 . . CAWTPGAGDGYTF TGTGCCTGGACGCCAGGGGCGGGGGACGGCTACACCTTC
TRBJ1-1 TRBV21-1 once . CASSKGGGRLNTEAFF TGTGCCAGCAGCAAAGGAGGGGGCAGGTTAAACACTGAAGCTTTCTTT
TRBJ1-5 TRBV5-1 . TRBD1 CASSSGTGSQPQHF TGCGCCAGCAGTTCTGGGACAGGGTCTCAGCCCCAGCATTTT
TRBJ2-1 TRBV2 . TRBD1 CASNWDRGSYNEQFF TGTGCCAGCAATTGGGACAGGGGGTCCTACAATGAGCAGTTCTTC
TRBJ2-7 TRBV11-1 once . CASSFQGLAVQYF TGTGCCAGCAGCTTCCAAGGCCTGGCGGTTCAGTACTTC
TRBJ1-6 TRBV7-9 . . CASSLAPGFANSPLHF TGTGCCAGCAGCTTAGCCCCAGGGTTTGCGAATTCACCCCTCCACTTT
TRBJ1-5 TRBV4-1 once TRBD1 CASSQRQGLQPQHF TGCGCCAGCAGCCAAAGACAGGGCCTTCAGCCCCAGCATTTT
TRBJ1-6 TRBV19 . TRBD1 CASSIAPGQGNRPLHF TGTGCCAGTAGTATAGCCCCGGGACAGGGTAACAGACCCCTCCACTTT
TRBJ2-7 TRBV6-4 . . CASSDEVNGGTSYEQYF TGTGCCAGCAGTGACGAGGTGAACGGGGGAACCTCCTACGAGCAGTACTTC
TRBJ2-7 TRBV7-2 . . CASSFLSDMEQYF TGTGCCAGCAGCTTCCTCTCGGACATGGAGCAGTACTTC
TRBJ1-2 TRBV25-1 few . CASSGPQDYGYTF TGTGCCAGCAGTGGGCCACAGGACTATGGCTACACCTTC
TRBJ1-2 TRBV6-1 once . CAGSARGYGYTF TGTGCCGGCAGTGCCCGGGGATATGGCTACACCTTC